These 27 T cell receptor beta chains came from one sample sequenced in a study of human T cells and chemical hapten exposure. As for time point: patch test 1, 2 weeks after DPC sensitization. The treatment was: therapeutic diphenylcyclopropenone sensitization with weekly scalp DPC. MiXCR, run by TCRdb on the RACE reads, gives a single entry per CDR3 protein. The sample lists 75,000 to 100,000 distinct CDR3 sequences, around 12% occurring once. The starting material was whole blood, obtained in connection with sensitization to the hapten diphenylcyclopropenone (DPC). The source of these receptors is a woman between 35 and 50 years old with alopecia areata. Some clones in this sample may be carry-over from other donors' samples.

This clonotype was counted ten times or more. The CDR3 protein is CSVGGPDIIQETQYF. The CDR3 DNA reads TGCAGCGTTGGGGGACCGGACATAATACAAGAGACCCAGTACTTC. The rearrangement joins TRBV29-1 to TRBJ2-5, with D perhaps given as TRBD1 or TRBD2 (5 bases each). V was trimmed by 4 bases and J by 2 bases, leaving 17 bases between them. The CDR3 runs to 15 residues. Looked up from germline, CDR1 is SQVTM and CDR2 is ANQGSEA.

This chain links TRBV20-1 with TRBJ2-3, with TRBD2 matching over 11 bases. Per germline, CDR1 DFQATT and CDR2 SNEGSKA (reference sequence). The CDR3 spans 12 residues. CDR3 sequence reads: CRGTSGANTQYF. The CDR3 nucleotides are TGCAGGGGGACTAGCGGTGCCAATACGCAGTATTTT.

The chain is built from TRBV18 and TRBJ2-7; no clear D gene. Trimming left V 1 base short and J 1 base short, with 5 bases between. Looked up from germline, CDR1 is KGHSH and CDR2 is LQKENI. The CDR3 length is 13 residues. CDR3 residues: CASSPQGSYEQYF. The CDR3 DNA sequence: TGTGCCAGCTCACCACAGGGATCCTACGAGCAGTACTTC.

This clonotype was seen more than once but under ten times. The chain combines TRBV4-1 with TRBJ1-5; D uncertain. Germline CDR1 reads MGHRA; CDR2 reads YSYEKL. The CDR3 has 12 residues. Trimming took off 2 bases at V and 5 bases at J, with 4 bases between the two ends. The CDR3 bases are TGCGCCAGCAGCCAACAGGATCAGCCCCAGCATTTT. Its protein product is CASSQQDQPQHF.

This CDR3 is CASSVLAGGSNEQFF. The CDR3 DNA follows: TGCGCCAGCAGCGTACTAGCGGGAGGGTCCAATGAGCAGTTCTTC. The V call is TRBV5-1, the J call TRBJ2-1; 13 nucleotides match TRBD2. V lost 4 bases, J lost 6 bases, and 4 bases stayed unmatched. The CDR3 sequence is 15 residues long. Germline assignment: CDR1 SGHRS and CDR2 YFSETQ.

This chain's CDR3 is CASSSPGFPVPGELFF. In DNA form, the CDR3 reads TGTGCCAGCAGTTCCCCCGGGTTTCCCGTCCCCGGGGAGCTGTTTTTT. V and J are TRBV6-5 and TRBJ2-2; D gene unclear. The V gene lost 4 bases and the J gene lost 6 bases, with 18 bases spanning the gap. This CDR3 contains 16 residues. CDR1 and CDR2 from the germline V gene are MNHEY and SVGAGI.

The gene calls are TRBV24-1 and TRBJ1-1; tentative D call: TRBD1 (6 bases). V lost 4 bases and J lost 6, with 11 bases in between. Germline V CDR1 and CDR2: KGHDR, SFDVKD. CDR3 length equals 13 residues. Here the CDR3 reads CATSEIRQAEAFF. The DNA of the CDR3 is TGTGCCACCAGTGAGATACGACAGGCTGAAGCTTTCTTT.

The chain is built from TRBV11-2 and TRBJ2-5, with TRBD1 as a possible D gene (5 bases). V was clipped by 5 bases and J by 3 bases, with 19 bases between them. The germline V gene has CDR1 SGHAT and CDR2 FQNNGV. The CDR3 extends over 16 amino acids. The CDR3 DNA reads TGTGCCAGCAGCCCGCGAACCCAGACAGCAAAAGAGACCCAGTACTTC. Translating gives CASSPRTQTAKETQYF.

This clonotype was recorded a few times. The chain's CDR3 is CASSQGLAGIGELFF. In nucleotides, the CDR3 is TGCGCCAGCAGCCAAGGACTAGCGGGAATCGGGGAGCTGTTTTTT. The chain recombines TRBV4-3 with TRBJ2-2, with 11 bases identical to TRBD2. V lost 1 base to trimming and J lost 7 bases; unmatched junction nucleotides: 2. Germline V gene lookup returns CDR1 LGHNA and CDR2 YSLEER. The CDR3 spans 15 residues.

This clonotype was detected a few times. The chain recombines TRBV7-9 with TRBJ2-4, with a weak D call TRBD1 (5 bases). The CDR3 is made up of 14 amino acids. Trimming left V 1 base short and J 6 bases short, with 10 bases between. Germline V gene lookup returns CDR1 SEHNR and CDR2 FQNEAQ (reference sequence). The CDR3 region has the DNA TGTGCCAGCAGCTTAGGACAGCCCTCAAACATTCAGTACTTC. This sequence encodes CASSLGQPSNIQYF.

In this sample, this clonotype turned up a few times. This chain joins TRBV6-5 and TRBJ2-7, with 8 bases matching TRBD2. Germline assignment: CDR1 MNHEY and CDR2 SVGAGI. The junction had 7 bases not matched to a gene; V was cut back by 6 bases and J by 0 bases. The CDR3 is 15 residues long. The CDR3 spells CASRKAGASSYEQYF. The CDR3 DNA sequence: TGTGCCAGCAGGAAAGCGGGAGCGAGCTCCTACGAGCAGTACTTC.

The J gene is TRBJ1-1, the V gene TRBV9, with D unresolved. CDR1 is SGDLS, CDR2 YYNGEE, per germline. The CDR3 is 13 residues long. V dropped 0 bases and J dropped 7 bases, with 10 bases sitting between them. The CDR3 region is CASSVVGGNEAFF. CDR3 nucleotide sequence: TGTGCCAGCAGCGTAGTTGGCGGAAATGAAGCTTTCTTT.

This chain links TRBV28 with TRBJ2-1, with D possibly matching TRBD2 (5 bases). V was clipped by 5 bases and J by 5 bases, with 10 bases between them. Germline loops: CDR1 MDHEN, CDR2 SYDVKM. The CDR3 is 13 amino acids. Here the CDR3 DNA reads TGTGCCAGCAGTCATAGAGGGCACAATGAGCAGTTCTTC. This sequence encodes CASSHRGHNEQFF. The full variable domain, its missing parts supplied by reference TRBV28 and TRBJ2-1, is DVKVTQSSRYLVKRTGEKVFLECVQDMDHENMFWYRQDPGLGLRLIYFSYDVKMKEKGDIPEGYSVSREKKERFSLILESASTNQTSMYLCASSHRGHNEQFFGPGTRLTVL.

The chain carries TRBV20-1 and TRBJ2-2; 7 nucleotides line up with TRBD2. CDR3 length equals 19 residues. Germline V gene sequence: CDR1 DFQATT, CDR2 SNEGSKA (reference sequence). Trimming removed 2 bases from V and 1 base from J; junction bases left unmatched: 16. The DNA for the CDR3 is TGCAGTGCTAGAAGCGGGATCTTCTCCCGATCTATGAACACCGGGGAGCTGTTTTTT. Its translation is CSARSGIFSRSMNTGELFF.

This clonotype was found a few times. The chain has TRBV21-1 and TRBJ2-3; the DNA was not used to check the table's D call, TRBD2. TRBV21-1 constitutes a pseudogene. The length of the CDR3 is 16 residues. CDR3 sequence (DNA): TGTGCCAGCAGCAAAGCCTGGACTAGCGGGAGTCAAGCGCAGTATTTT. This codes for CASSKAWTSGSQAQYF.

This clonotype was seen at least ten times. The rearrangement links TRBV3-1 to TRBJ2-1; 8 bases line up with TRBD1. Germline V gene lookup returns CDR1 LGHDT and CDR2 YNNKEL (reference sequence). The CDR3 spans 15 residues. Germline trimming cut 2 bases from V and 6 bases from J; bases unmatched to any gene: 6. Written as DNA, the CDR3 is TGTGCCAGCAGCCAACCCTCAGGGGGCCGCAATGAGCAGTTCTTC. This gives the protein CASSQPSGGRNEQFF.

This clonotype was seen many times. The genes are TRBV12-3 or TRBV12-4 and TRBJ1-1; possibly TRBD1 for D (5 bases). This CDR3 has 14 residues. V was clipped by 6 bases and J by 2 bases, with 13 bases between them. The chain's CDR3 is CASRVSGANTEAFF. The CDR3 DNA reads TGTGCCAGCAGGGTAAGTGGGGCCAACACTGAAGCTTTCTTT.

The table lists this clonotype with a few counts. This chain links TRBV7-2 with TRBJ2-7; D is possibly TRBD1 (6 bases). Trimming cost V 3 bases and J 12 bases, with 15 bases left between them. Germline CDR1 is SGHTA and CDR2 is FQGNSA. CDR3 length: 12 amino acids. CDR3 nucleotide sequence: TGTGCCAGCAGCTTGGACAGCCTCCTGCCGTACTTC. It translates to CASSLDSLLPYF.

Note on this clonotype: A clone one base away is much larger, so this may be a read error. The genes are TRBV14 and TRBJ1-6; D remains unclear. The CDR3 contains 17 residues. Germline CDR1 reads SGHDN; CDR2 reads FVKESK. CDR3 protein: CAGSQDPGRSYNSPLHF. CDR3 nucleotide sequence: TGTGCCGGCAGCCAAGATCCCGGGCGCTCCTATAATTCACCCCTCCACTTT.

This rearrangement joins TRBV7-9 to TRBJ2-5; D perhaps matches TRBD2 (5 bases). This CDR3 comprises 14 residues. Trimming shortened V by 8 bases and J by 4 bases, and 17 bases separated the two germline ends. Germline loops: CDR1 SEHNR, CDR2 FQNEAQ (reference sequence). The CDR3 here is CASSEEADLETQYF. CDR3 nucleotide sequence: TGTGCCAGCTCAGAGGAGGCTGATCTAGAGACCCAGTACTTC. The variable domain in full, completed from reference TRBV7-9 and TRBJ2-5, reads DTGVSQNPRHKITKRGQNVTFRCDPISEHNRLYWYRQTLGQGPEFLTYFQNEAQLEKSRLLSDRFSAERPKGSFSTLEIQRTEQGDSAMYLCASSEEADLETQYFGPGTRLLVL.

This clonotype was detected many times. The chain joins TRBV7-2 to TRBJ1-6; D not resolved. Trimming shortened V by 1 base and J by 6 bases, and 7 bases separated the two germline ends. CDR1 is SGHTA, CDR2 FQGNSA, per germline. The CDR3 loop spans 14 amino acids. DNA of the CDR3: TGTGCCAGCAGCTTAGTCAGGCCTAATTCACCCCTCCACTTT. Its protein product is CASSLVRPNSPLHF.

In this sample, this clonotype turned up a few times. CDR3 in amino acids: CASSQGTAINQPQHF. Written as DNA, the CDR3 is TGTGCCAGCAGTCAGGGGACGGCAATCAATCAGCCCCAGCATTTT. The chain joins TRBV6-6 to TRBJ1-5; a possible D gene is TRBD1 (6 bases). The CDR3 loop spans 15 amino acids. V lost 5 bases and J lost 3, with 14 bases in between. In germline, CDR1 is MNHNY, CDR2 SVGAGI (reference sequence).

The V gene is TRBV3-1, the J gene TRBJ2-7; 7 bases map to TRBD2. In germline, CDR1 is LGHDT, CDR2 YNNKEL (reference sequence). V trimming: 4 bases; J trimming: 2 bases; junction bases outside the gene matches: 8. CDR3 length equals 15 residues. CDR3 residues: CASSPSERGTYEQYF. The CDR3 nucleotides read TGTGCCAGCAGCCCGTCAGAGCGGGGCACCTACGAGCAGTACTTC.

This clonotype was observed a few times. This rearrangement joins TRBV3-1 to TRBJ2-5, with D possibly TRBD1 on 6 matching bases. Germline CDR1 and CDR2: LGHDT and YNNKEL (reference sequence). CDR3 size: 16 residues. V lost 0 bases, J lost 4 bases, and 15 bases lay in between. CDR3 in amino acids: CASSQDRGGWRETQYF. DNA of the CDR3: TGTGCCAGCAGCCAAGATCGAGGGGGATGGCGAGAGACCCAGTACTTC.

This clonotype appeared a few times. This chain joins TRBV12-3 or TRBV12-4 and TRBJ2-7; D perhaps matches TRBD2 (5 bases). With 8 bases removed from V and 5 bases from J, the gap between germline ends came to 10 bases. This CDR3 comprises 11 residues. CDR3 residues: CASGGGDEQYF. CDR3 bases: TGTGCCAGCGGAGGTGGGGACGAGCAGTACTTC.

This clonotype was picked up a small number of times. The CDR3 DNA follows: TGTGCCAGCAGCCGGGACCGGGACAGTCAGTTCTTC. Residues: CASSRDRDSQFF. The chain combines TRBV4-2 with TRBJ2-1; 7 nucleotides match TRBD1. CDR1 is LGHNA and CDR2 is YNFKEQ in the germline V gene. The CDR3 contains 12 residues. V lost 4 bases and J lost 13; bases outside the gene matches: 7.

This clonotype was detected a few times. The J gene is TRBJ1-2, the V gene TRBV5-4; 8 bases map to TRBD1. The ends lost 6 bases at V and 0 bases at J; junction bases unmatched: 10. Germline CDR1 reads SGHNT; CDR2 reads YYREEE (reference sequence). The CDR3 covers 16 residues. CDR3 coding DNA: TGTGCCAGCACCGTGGGGGGACAGGCAGCTAACTATGGCTACACCTTC. Its translation: CASTVGGQAANYGYTF.